This TCR beta chain was identified during a study of molecular identifiers for immune sequencing clone quantification. This clonotype was seen a few times. MiXCR, run by TCRdb on the PCR reads, gives a single entry per CDR3 protein. In the table there are 45,000 to 55,000 distinct CDR3 sequences, roughly a third of which are singletons. This CDR3 contains 14 residues. Germline CDR1 SGHKS, CDR2 YYEKEE (reference sequence). V was shortened by 3 bases and J by 0 bases, with 9 bases between the two germline ends. This TCR was recovered from a human donor in good health. Some libraries in this study had Jurkat cell RNA spiked in. Sequenced: naive CD8+ T cells from blood, with Jurkat cell RNA spiked in. This sample's subset: FACS-sorted CD8+CD4-CCR7+CD45RA+ naive T cells. V usage is TRBV5-5 and J usage is TRBJ1-1; D remains ambiguous. CDR3: CASSSENMNTEAFF. Here the CDR3 DNA reads TGTGCCAGCAGCTCAGAGAACATGAACACTGAAGCTTTCTTT. Using reference TRBV5-5 and TRBJ1-1 for the parts outside the CDR3, the full variable domain is DAGVTQSPTHLIKTRGQQVTLRCSPISGHKSVSWYQQVLGQGPQFIFQYYEKEERGRGNFPDRFSARQFPNYSSELNVNALLLGDSALYLCASSSENMNTEAFFGQGTRLTVV.